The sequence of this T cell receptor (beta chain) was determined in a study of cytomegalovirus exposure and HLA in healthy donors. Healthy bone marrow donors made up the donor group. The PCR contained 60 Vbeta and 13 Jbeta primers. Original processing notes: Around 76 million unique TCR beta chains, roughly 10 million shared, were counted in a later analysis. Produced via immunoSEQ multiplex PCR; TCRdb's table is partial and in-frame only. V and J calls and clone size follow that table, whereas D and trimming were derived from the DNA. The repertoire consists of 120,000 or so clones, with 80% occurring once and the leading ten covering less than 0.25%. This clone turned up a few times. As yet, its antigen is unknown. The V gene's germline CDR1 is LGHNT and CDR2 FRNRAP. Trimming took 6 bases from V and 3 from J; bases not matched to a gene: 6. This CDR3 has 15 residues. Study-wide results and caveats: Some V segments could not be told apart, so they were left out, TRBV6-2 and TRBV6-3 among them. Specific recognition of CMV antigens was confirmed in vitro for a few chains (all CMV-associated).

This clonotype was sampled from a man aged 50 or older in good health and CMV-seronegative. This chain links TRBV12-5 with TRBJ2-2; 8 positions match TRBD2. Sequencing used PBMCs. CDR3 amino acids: CASGGSSGYTGELFF. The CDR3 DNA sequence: TGTGCTAGTGGGGGTTCTAGCGGGTACACCGGGGAGCTGTTTTTT.